The T cell receptor beta chain under discussion was sequenced for a study of cytomegalovirus exposure and HLA in healthy donors. 13 Jbeta primers and 60 Vbeta primers were used for the PCR. TCRdb's copy holds only in-frame clones and misses some; the assay was immunoSEQ multiplex PCR. The sample carries roughly 100,000 clones, 78% recorded once. The sample was PBMCs. This receptor was obtained from a man aged 25-45 years in good health and CMV-seronegative.

The CDR3 sequence: CASSPPTGAYSNQPQHF. The CDR3 DNA reads TGTGCCAGCAGTCCTCCTACAGGGGCATATAGCAATCAGCCCCAGCATTTT. The chain couples TRBV28 to TRBJ1-5, with 7 bases fitting TRBD1. The V and J ends lost 5 bases and 0 bases, in that order; junction bases with no gene match: 10. Germline CDR1 reads MDHEN; CDR2 reads SYDVKM. CDR3 size: 17 residues.